These 11 T cell receptor beta chains originate from one sample sequenced in a study of shared clonotypes between healthy human individuals. Repertoires were generated with immunoSEQ multiplex PCR, while TCRdb's copy carries only in-frame clones and drops some. The table shows roughly 1,500,000 clones, with 95% to 99% occurring only once. Sequences were obtained from naive CD4+ T cells sorted from blood. Specified subset: CD45RA+ positively selected. These receptors all stem from a young man in good health.

V and J are TRBV11-2 and TRBJ1-2; TRBD1 aligns across 7 bases. Germline assignment: CDR1 SGHAT and CDR2 FQNNGV. V gave up 6 bases and J gave up 0 bases; unmatched junction bases: 7. The CDR3 loop spans 15 amino acids. CDR3 region: CASRAPGGANYGYTF. CDR3 DNA: TGTGCCAGCAGGGCCCCAGGGGGAGCTAACTATGGCTACACCTTC.

This chain links TRBV6-5 with TRBJ1-2, with no clear D. The CDR3 extends over 14 amino acids. Germline CDR1 and CDR2: MNHEY and SVGAGI. V lost 0 bases, J lost 2 bases, and 7 bases lay in between. CDR3 nucleotide sequence: TGTGCCAGCAGTTACTCGTCCACCAACTATGGCTACACCTTC. This codes for CASSYSSTNYGYTF.

The rearrangement links TRBV6-1 to TRBJ2-3, with a possible D match to TRBD2 (5 bases). Germline V gives CDR1 MNHNS, CDR2 SASEGT. The V gene lost 6 bases and the J gene lost 6 bases, with 16 bases spanning the gap. The CDR3 totals 14 residues. For the CDR3, the DNA is TGTGCCAGCAGCCTCGATCCGGCGGGTGATACGCAGTATTTT. It encodes CASSLDPAGDTQYF.

The chain employs TRBV5-1 and TRBJ2-7, with D perhaps TRBD1 or TRBD2 (5 bases each). This CDR3 comprises 15 residues. V was trimmed by 4 bases and J by 6 bases, leaving 20 bases between them. Looked up from germline, CDR1 is SGHRS and CDR2 is YFSETQ. The chain's CDR3 is CASSRDWQGAPEQYF. DNA of the CDR3: TGCGCCAGCAGCAGGGATTGGCAGGGAGCCCCCGAGCAGTACTTC.

The chain has TRBV2 and TRBJ2-7, with a tentative D call TRBD2 (6 bases). The germline V and J ends were trimmed by 11 bases and 2 bases, with 13 bases remaining between them. This CDR3 has 12 amino acids. Germline values: CDR1 SNHLY, CDR2 FYNNEI. The CDR3 DNA sequence: TGTGCCGGGTCTAGCGCAGCCTACGAGCAGTACTTC. Protein: CAGSSAAYEQYF.

The CDR3 DNA sequence: TGTGCCAGCAGTTACTTTGGACAGGGAAACACTGAAGCTTTCTTT. It translates to CASSYFGQGNTEAFF. The chain is built from TRBV6-5 and TRBJ1-1; 8 nucleotides line up with TRBD1. The CDR3 covers 15 residues. Germline V lookup: CDR1 MNHEY, CDR2 SVGAGI. Trimming cost V 1 base and J 2 bases; bases outside gene matches: 3.

DNA for the CDR3: TGCAGCGTTCGCTTAATTCCGGGACGGAGGAGGGAGAACACTGAAGCTTTCTTT. Translated, it gives CSVRLIPGRRRENTEAFF. J is TRBJ1-1 and V is TRBV29-1, with D possibly matching TRBD1 (5 bases). The V and J ends lost 5 bases and 1 base respectively, with 26 bases between them. This CDR3 spans 18 amino acids. Germline CDR1 SQVTM, CDR2 ANQGSEA.

A note on this clone: Additional DNA sequences in this sample encode the identical CDR3. The chain is built from TRBV18 and TRBJ1-1; no clear D gene. Trimming pared 3 bases from V and 1 base from J, leaving 6 bases between. Germline V gene lookup returns CDR1 KGHSH and CDR2 LQKENI. This CDR3 region has 13 residues. In DNA form, the CDR3 reads TGTGCCAGCTCACCTGCTCCGAACACTGAAGCTTTCTTT. It specifies CASSPAPNTEAFF.

The genes are TRBV10-2 and TRBJ2-2; the match to TRBD1 covers 7 bases. The V and J ends lost 10 bases and 6 bases, in that order; junction bases with no gene match: 5. CDR3 length: 12 residues. Germline CDR1 reads WSHSY; CDR2 reads SAAADI. CDR3 residues: CAINDRAGELFF. The CDR3 coding sequence is TGCGCCATCAACGACAGGGCCGGGGAGCTGTTTTTT.

About this clone itself: This sample includes further DNA sequences coding for the same CDR3. V is TRBV6-4 and J is TRBJ2-7; 12 positions match TRBD2. Germline V CDR1 and CDR2: MRHNA, SNTAGT. This CDR3 spans 15 amino acids. V lost 6 bases to trimming and J lost 0 bases; unmatched junction nucleotides: 3. The CDR3 DNA sequence: TGTGCCAGCAGCCCGACTAGCGGGAGCTCCTACGAGCAGTACTTC. It specifies CASSPTSGSSYEQYF.

The chain combines TRBV20-1 with TRBJ2-3, with D unresolved. In germline, CDR1 is DFQATT, CDR2 SNEGSKA (reference sequence). This CDR3 spans 11 amino acids. CDR3 sequence reads: CSEPLLDTQYF. In DNA form, the CDR3 reads TGCAGCGAGCCCCTTTTGGATACGCAGTATTTT.